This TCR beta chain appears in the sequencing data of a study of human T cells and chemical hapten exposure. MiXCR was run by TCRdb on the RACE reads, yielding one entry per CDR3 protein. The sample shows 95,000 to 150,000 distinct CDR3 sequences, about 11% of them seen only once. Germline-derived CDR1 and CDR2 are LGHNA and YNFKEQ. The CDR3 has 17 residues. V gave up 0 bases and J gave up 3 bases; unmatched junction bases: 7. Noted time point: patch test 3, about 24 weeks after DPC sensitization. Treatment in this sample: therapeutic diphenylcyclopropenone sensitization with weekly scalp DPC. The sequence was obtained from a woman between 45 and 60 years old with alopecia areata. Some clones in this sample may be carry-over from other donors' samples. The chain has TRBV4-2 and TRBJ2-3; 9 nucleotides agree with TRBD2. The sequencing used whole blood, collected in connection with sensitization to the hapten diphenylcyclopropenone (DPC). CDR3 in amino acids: CASSQDSAGGATDTQYF. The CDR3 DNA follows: TGTGCCAGCAGCCAAGATAGCGCGGGAGGGGCAACAGATACGCAGTATTTT.